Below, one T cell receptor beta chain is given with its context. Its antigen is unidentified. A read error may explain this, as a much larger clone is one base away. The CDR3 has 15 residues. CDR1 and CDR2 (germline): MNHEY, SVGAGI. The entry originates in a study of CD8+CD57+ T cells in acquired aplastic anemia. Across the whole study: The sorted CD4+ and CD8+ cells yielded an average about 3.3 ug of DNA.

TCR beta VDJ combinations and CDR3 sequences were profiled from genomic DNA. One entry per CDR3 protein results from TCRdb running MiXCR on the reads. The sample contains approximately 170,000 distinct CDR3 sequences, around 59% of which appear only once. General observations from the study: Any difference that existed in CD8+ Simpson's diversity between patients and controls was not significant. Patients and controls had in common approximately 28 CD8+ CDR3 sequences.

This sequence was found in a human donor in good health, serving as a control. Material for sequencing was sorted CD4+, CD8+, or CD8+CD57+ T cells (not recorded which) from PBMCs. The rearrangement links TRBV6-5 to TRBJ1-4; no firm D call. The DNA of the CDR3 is TGTGCCAGCAGTTACGTGACTGGGTCGACTGAAAAACTGTCTTTT. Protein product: CASSYVTGSTEKLSF.